A selection of T cell receptor beta chains follows, all from one sample in a study of cytomegalovirus exposure and HLA in healthy donors. Assay used: immunoSEQ multiplex PCR; TCRdb lists only in-frame clones, some missing. This table holds about 190,000 clones, about three quarters found once. The sequenced sample was PBMCs. The receptors originated from a woman aged 40 to 50 in good health and CMV-seronegative. CDR3s include the opening cysteine and the closing phenylalanine or tryptophan. The order of the fields is J gene, D gene, V gene, CDR3 DNA, CDR3 protein. The D gene is left open where the match is weak.

TRBJ1-2,.,TRBV30,TGTGCCTGGAGTCAGGGACTCAGAGGGTCTGGCTACACCTTC,CAWSQGLRGSGYTF
TRBJ2-2,TRBD1,TRBV19,TGTGCCACTTCAGACAGGGGGTCCGTCGGGGAGCTGTTTTTT,CATSDRGSVGELFF
TRBJ1-3,.,TRBV27,TGTGCCAGCAGCCAAGACCGGACAGCTGGAAACACCATATATTTT,CASSQDRTAGNTIYF
TRBJ2-3,TRBD1,TRBV5-4,TGTGCCAGCAGCTTGGCCAAGGGGACAGGACGCACAGATACGCAGTATTTT,CASSLAKGTGRTDTQYF
TRBJ1-2,.,TRBV13,TGTGCCAGCAGCTTCGGGGGGGGGCATTGGTCGGGCTACACCTTC,CASSFGGGHWSGYTF
TRBJ2-1,.,TRBV7-9,TGTGCCAGCAGCTTCGGTCATGAGCAGTTCTTC,CASSFGHEQFF
TRBJ1-2,.,TRBV18,TGTGCCAGCTCACCGGACAATAACTATGGCTACACCTTC,CASSPDNNYGYTF
TRBJ2-2,TRBD2,TRBV4-3,TGCGCCAGCAGTGGGACTAGCGGGCGCACCGGGGAGCTGTTTTTT,CASSGTSGRTGELFF
TRBJ2-5,.,TRBV25-1,TGTGCCACCTCCCCCAGGGGTCCCCCCCCAGAGACCCAGTACTTC,CATSPRGPPPETQYF
TRBJ2-5,.,TRBV29-1,TGCAGCGGCGGACAAGAGACCCAGTACTTC,CSGGQETQYF